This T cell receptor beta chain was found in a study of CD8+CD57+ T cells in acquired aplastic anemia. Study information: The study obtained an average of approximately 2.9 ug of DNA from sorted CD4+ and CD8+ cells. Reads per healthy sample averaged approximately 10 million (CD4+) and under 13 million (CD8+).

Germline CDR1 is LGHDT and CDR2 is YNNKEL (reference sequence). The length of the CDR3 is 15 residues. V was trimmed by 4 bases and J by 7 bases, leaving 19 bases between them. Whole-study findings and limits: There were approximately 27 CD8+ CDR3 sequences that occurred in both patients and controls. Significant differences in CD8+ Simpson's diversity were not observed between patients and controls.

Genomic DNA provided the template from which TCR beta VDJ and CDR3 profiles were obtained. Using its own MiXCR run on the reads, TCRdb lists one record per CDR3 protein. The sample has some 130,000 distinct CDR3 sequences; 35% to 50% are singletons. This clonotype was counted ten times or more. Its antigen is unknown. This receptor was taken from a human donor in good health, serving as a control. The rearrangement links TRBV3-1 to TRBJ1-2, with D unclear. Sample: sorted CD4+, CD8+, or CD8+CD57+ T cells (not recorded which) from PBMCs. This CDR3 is CASSPTRAGGVGYTF. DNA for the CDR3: TGTGCCAGCAGCCCCACGCGGGCAGGTGGGGTTGGCTACACCTTC. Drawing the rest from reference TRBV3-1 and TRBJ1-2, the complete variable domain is DTAVSQTPKYLVTQMGNDKSIKCEQNLGHDTMYWYKQDSKKFLKIMFSYNNKELIINETVPNRFSPKSPDKAHLNLHINSLELGDSAVYFCASSPTRAGGVGYTFGSGTRLTVV.